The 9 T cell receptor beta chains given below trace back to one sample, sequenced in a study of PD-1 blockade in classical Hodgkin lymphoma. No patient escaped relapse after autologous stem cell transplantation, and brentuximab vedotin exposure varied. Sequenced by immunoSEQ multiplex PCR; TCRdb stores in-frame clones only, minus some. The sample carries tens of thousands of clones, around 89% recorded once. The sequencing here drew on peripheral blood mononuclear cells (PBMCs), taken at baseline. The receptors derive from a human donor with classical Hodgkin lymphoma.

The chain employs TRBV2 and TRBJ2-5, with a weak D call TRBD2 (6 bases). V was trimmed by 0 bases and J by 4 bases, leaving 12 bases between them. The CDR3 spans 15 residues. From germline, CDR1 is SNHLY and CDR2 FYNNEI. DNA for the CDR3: TGTGCCAGCAGTGAAGCGGACCGGGGGTCAGAGACCCAGTACTTC. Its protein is CASSEADRGSETQYF.

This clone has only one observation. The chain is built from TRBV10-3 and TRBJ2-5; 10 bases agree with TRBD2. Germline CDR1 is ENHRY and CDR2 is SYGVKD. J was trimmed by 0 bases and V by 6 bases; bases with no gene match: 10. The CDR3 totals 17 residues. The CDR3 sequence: CAISVGLAASNQETQYF. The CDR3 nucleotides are TGTGCCATCAGCGTAGGACTAGCGGCTTCAAACCAAGAGACCCAGTACTTC.

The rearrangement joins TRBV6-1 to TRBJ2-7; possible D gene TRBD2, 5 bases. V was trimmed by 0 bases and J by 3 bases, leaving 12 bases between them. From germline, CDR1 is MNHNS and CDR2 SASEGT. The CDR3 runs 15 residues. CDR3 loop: CASSEAHLLVYEQYF. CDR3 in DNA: TGTGCCAGCAGTGAAGCCCACTTACTAGTCTACGAGCAGTACTTC.

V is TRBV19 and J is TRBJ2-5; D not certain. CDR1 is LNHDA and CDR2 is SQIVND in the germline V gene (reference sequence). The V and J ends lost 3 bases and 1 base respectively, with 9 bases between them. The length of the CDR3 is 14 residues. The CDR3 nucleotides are TGTGCCAGTAGTATGGGGTTAGGCCAAGAGACCCAGTACTTC. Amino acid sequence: CASSMGLGQETQYF.

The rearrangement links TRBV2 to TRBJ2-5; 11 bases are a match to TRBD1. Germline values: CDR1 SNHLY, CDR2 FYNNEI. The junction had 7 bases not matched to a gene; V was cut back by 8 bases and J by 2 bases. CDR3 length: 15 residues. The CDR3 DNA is TGTGCCAGCCAGGGGGACAGGGGGGTTCAAGAGACCCAGTACTTC. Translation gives CASQGDRGVQETQYF. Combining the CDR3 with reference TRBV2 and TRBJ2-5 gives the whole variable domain EPEVTQTPSHQVTQMGQEVILRCVPISNHLYFYWYRQILGQKVEFLVSFYNNEISEKSEIFDDQFSVERPDGSNFTLKIRSTKLEDSAMYFCASQGDRGVQETQYFGPGTRLLVL.

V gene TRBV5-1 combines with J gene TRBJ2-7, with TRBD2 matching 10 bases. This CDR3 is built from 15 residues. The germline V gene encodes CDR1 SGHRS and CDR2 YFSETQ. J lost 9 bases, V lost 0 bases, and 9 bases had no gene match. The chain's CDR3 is CASSLGLAGALGQYF. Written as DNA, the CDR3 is TGCGCCAGCAGCTTGGGTCTAGCGGGGGCCCTCGGGCAGTACTTC.

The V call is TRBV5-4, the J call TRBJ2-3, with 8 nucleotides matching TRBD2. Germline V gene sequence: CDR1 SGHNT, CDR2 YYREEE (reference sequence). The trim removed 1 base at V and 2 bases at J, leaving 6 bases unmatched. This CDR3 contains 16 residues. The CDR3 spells CASSLKRGTLTDTQYF. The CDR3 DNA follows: TGTGCCAGCAGCTTGAAGCGGGGGACCCTCACAGATACGCAGTATTTT. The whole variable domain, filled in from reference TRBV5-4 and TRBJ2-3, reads ETGVTQSPTHLIKTRGQQVTLRCSSQSGHNTVSWYQQALGQGPQFIFQYYREEENGRGNFPPRFSGLQFPNYSSELNVNALELDDSALYLCASSLKRGTLTDTQYFGPGTRLTVL.

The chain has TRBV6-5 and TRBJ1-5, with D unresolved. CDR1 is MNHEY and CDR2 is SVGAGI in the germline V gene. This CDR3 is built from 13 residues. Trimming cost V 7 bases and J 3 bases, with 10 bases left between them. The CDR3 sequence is CASTSLSNQPQHF. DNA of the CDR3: TGTGCCAGCACCTCCTTATCCAATCAGCCCCAGCATTTT.

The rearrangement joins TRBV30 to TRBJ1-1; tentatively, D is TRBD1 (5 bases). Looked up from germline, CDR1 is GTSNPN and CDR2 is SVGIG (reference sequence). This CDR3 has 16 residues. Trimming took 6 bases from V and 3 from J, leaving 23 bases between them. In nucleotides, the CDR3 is TGTGCCTGTTACTCAGACAGAGGCGGTTTGGACACTGAAGCTTTCTTT. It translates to CACYSDRGGLDTEAFF. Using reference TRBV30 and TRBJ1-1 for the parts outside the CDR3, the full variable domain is SQTIHQWPATLVQPVGSPLSLECTVEGTSNPNLYWYRQAAGRGLQLLFYSVGIGQISSEVPQNLSASRPQDRQFILSSKKLLLSDSGFYLCACYSDRGGLDTEAFFGQGTRLTVV.